Listed below are T cell receptor beta chains from one sample, sequenced in a study of blood T cell repertoires in COVID-19. TCRdb keeps only in-frame clones here, not all; method: immunoSEQ multiplex PCR. The repertoire has some 360,000 clones, roughly nine tenths of them found once; the top ten carry 3.5% to 4%. Sequencing was done on a sample of peripheral blood. These receptors were obtained from a woman aged 60 to 75 with COVID-19, enrolled during active disease. The CDR3 runs from the conserved cysteine through the conserved F or W. D genes are given only for firm matches. Rows give clone size only sometimes, using once, few, many, or a class for an expanded clone.

abundance,v_gene,len,d_gene,j_gene,CDR3nt,CDR3aa
-,TRBV7-9,12,TRBD1,TRBJ1-2,TGTGCCGGTTACAGGGGGCGCGAGGGCTACACCTTC,CAGYRGREGYTF
-,TRBV19,15,TRBD1,TRBJ1-4,TGTGCCAGTAGTATAATAGACAGGGGAGGAGAAAAACTGTTTTTT,CASSIIDRGGEKLFF
-,TRBV7-8,16,TRBD1,TRBJ1-5,TGTGCCAGCAGCTTAGGGGGTGGGACAGGCAATCAGCCCCAGCATTTT,CASSLGGGTGNQPQHF
-,TRBV10-2,16,-,TRBJ1-5,TGCGCCAGCAGCCCTATGCTACAGGGATGGGATCAGCCCCAGCATTTT,CASSPMLQGWDQPQHF
-,TRBV12-5,15,TRBD1,TRBJ1-3,TGTGCTAGTGGAGGGACAGGGGGCACTGGAAACACCATATATTTT,CASGGTGGTGNTIYF
-,TRBV18,16,-,TRBJ1-6,TGTGCCAGCTCACCACCGGGGAGGTTGAATAATTCACCCCTCCACTTT,CASSPPGRLNNSPLHF
few,TRBV24-1,15,TRBD1,TRBJ1-2,TGTGCCACCAGTGATACGGACAGGGAAGATGGTGGCTACACCTTC,CATSDTDREDGGYTF
-,TRBV7-2,13,-,TRBJ1-1,TGTGCCAGCAGCTTAGGACAGAACACTGAAGCTTTCTTT,CASSLGQNTEAFF
-,TRBV28,12,-,TRBJ1-5,TGTGCCAGCAGTATCAAATATCAGCCCCAGCATTTT,CASSIKYQPQHF
-,TRBV6-5,13,-,TRBJ1-1,TGTGCCATCCCCTGGGTGTCGAGGACTGAAGCTTTCTTT,CAIPWVSRTEAFF
-,TRBV3-1/TRBV3-2,16,-,TRBJ1-3,TGTGCCAGCAGCCAAGTGACAGTTAGCTCTGGAAACACCATATATTTT,CASSQVTVSSGNTIYF
-,TRBV19,14,-,TRBJ1-1,TGTGCCAGTATCGGTCGGGGGTCGAACACTGAAGCTTTCTTT,CASIGRGSNTEAFF
-,TRBV4-2,18,TRBD2,TRBJ2-2,TGTGCCAGCAGCCAAACCGATAGCGGGGGGCGAAGGACCGGGGAGCTGTTTTTT,CASSQTDSGGRRTGELFF
-,TRBV7-2,13,-,TRBJ1-1,TGTGCCAGCAGCTTTATGGCCAGCACTGAAGCTTTCTTT,CASSFMASTEAFF
-,TRBV6-1,12,-,TRBJ2-7,TGTGCCAGCAGTGAAGTATACTACGAGCAGTACTTC,CASSEVYYEQYF
-,TRBV15,13,-,TRBJ2-5,TGTGCCACCAGCAGAGACTCCCGGGGGACCCAGTACTTC,CATSRDSRGTQYF
-,TRBV4-1,14,-,TRBJ1-5,TGCGCCAGCAGCCAAGAAGGCGGTAATCAGCCCCAGCATTTT,CASSQEGGNQPQHF
-,TRBV12-3/TRBV12-4,13,-,TRBJ1-1,TGTGCCAGCACCAAGAACAGGGCCGAGCTCGGTTTCTTT,CASTKNRAELGFF
-,TRBV19,15,-,TRBJ1-2,TGTGCCAGTAGTATTTTGGGGGGAGCAAACTATGGCTACACCTTC,CASSILGGANYGYTF
-,TRBV7-3,11,TRBD2,TRBJ2-1,TGTGCCAGCAGCACCCGGGGACTAGCGGTCTTC,CASSTRGLAVF
-,TRBV6-6,16,TRBD1,TRBJ1-1,TGTGCCAGCAGTGACTTTCGGGACAGGGGGAACACTGAAGCTTTCTTT,CASSDFRDRGNTEAFF
-,TRBV7-9,14,-,TRBJ2-7,TGTGCCAGCAGCTCCCGAGGGGACACTTACGAGCAGTACTTC,CASSSRGDTYEQYF
-,TRBV6-6,15,TRBD1,TRBJ2-5,TGTGCCAGCAGTCGTTCCGGGACAGGGGGAGAGACCCAGTACTTC,CASSRSGTGGETQYF
-,TRBV6-5,14,TRBD1,TRBJ1-4,TGTGCCAGCAGTTACGGGACAGGGAGCGAAAAACTGTTTTTT,CASSYGTGSEKLFF
once,TRBV10-2,13,TRBD1,TRBJ1-5,TGCGCCAGCACCGGGACAGCGGACGGGCCCCAGCATTTT,CASTGTADGPQHF
-,TRBV13,15,-,TRBJ2-1,TGTGCCAGCAGCTCCCCCACTGCAATGGACAATGAGCAGTTCTTC,CASSSPTAMDNEQFF
-,TRBV12-1,15,-,TRBJ2-1,TGTGCCAGCAGCCCCGCCCGGGGCTCCTACAATGAGCAGTTCTTC,CASSPARGSYNEQFF
-,TRBV7-9,17,TRBD2,TRBJ2-1,TGTGCCAGCAGCTTGGCAGGACTAGCGGGGAGTTACAATGAGCAGTTCTTC,CASSLAGLAGSYNEQFF
-,TRBV11-2,14,TRBD1,TRBJ1-1,TGTGCCAGCAGGCCAGACAGGGTCGGGACTGAAGCTTTCTTT,CASRPDRVGTEAFF
once,TRBV12-5,15,-,TRBJ2-2,TGTGCTAGTGGTTTGCTGGGAGCAGGCACCGGGGAGCTGTTTTTT,CASGLLGAGTGELFF
-,TRBV19,13,-,TRBJ1-2,TGTGCCAGTAGTATAACAGGGAACTATGGCTACACCTTC,CASSITGNYGYTF
-,TRBV2,14,TRBD2,TRBJ2-1,TGTGCCAGCAGTGTGGGTAGCGGGGGGGCAGAGCAGTTCTTC,CASSVGSGGAEQFF
-,TRBV3-1/TRBV3-2,13,TRBD2,TRBJ2-3,TGTGCCAGCAGCCAAGACCTAGCGGCTACGCAGTATTTT,CASSQDLAATQYF
-,TRBV6-5,14,-,TRBJ2-3,TGTGCCAGCAGGCCCCAGGCTAGCACAGATACGCAGTATTTT,CASRPQASTDTQYF
-,TRBV5-1,17,-,TRBJ1-4,TGCGCCAGCCAGGAGAATTACAGGTTCGCGACTAATGAAAAACTGTTTTTT,CASQENYRFATNEKLFF
-,TRBV5-1,15,TRBD2,TRBJ2-5,TGCGCCAGCAGCTTGAGGGCGGGGGGGCAAGAGACCCAGTACTTC,CASSLRAGGQETQYF
-,TRBV6-5,15,-,TRBJ1-1,TGTGCCAGCAGTTACTCGGGGGAGGGATGGACTGAAGCTTTCTTT,CASSYSGEGWTEAFF
-,TRBV5-1,16,TRBD1,TRBJ1-6,TGCGCCAGCAGCTTTGATGGACAGGGTGATAATTCACCCCTCCACTTT,CASSFDGQGDNSPLHF
-,TRBV11-2,15,-,TRBJ1-6,TGTGCCAGCAGCTCCGCCGGACAGCTTCCTTCACCCCTCCACTTT,CASSSAGQLPSPLHF
-,TRBV6-5,14,-,TRBJ1-1,TGTGCCAGCAGAGAGAACCTCCCAGGTACTGAAGCTTTCTTT,CASRENLPGTEAFF
-,TRBV11-3,12,-,TRBJ1-1,TGTGCCAGCAGCATTGTTTCGGGTGAAGCTTTCTTT,CASSIVSGEAFF
-,TRBV7-2,15,TRBD1,TRBJ1-1,TGTGCCAGCAGCCCGGCGGGGACAGGGATCACTGAAGCTTTCTTT,CASSPAGTGITEAFF
-,TRBV6-6,15,TRBD1,TRBJ2-5,TGTGCCAGCAATGATCCGGGACAGGGCCAAGAGACCCAGTACTTC,CASNDPGQGQETQYF
-,TRBV9,15,-,TRBJ2-2,TGTGCCAGCAGCGTCGGGGTTGTGAACACCGGGGAGCTGTTTTTT,CASSVGVVNTGELFF
-,TRBV20-1,11,-,TRBJ1-1,TGCAGTGCTAGACGGGTATCTGAAGCTTTCTTT,CSARRVSEAFF
-,TRBV21-1,23,-,TRBJ1-4,TGTGCCAGCAGGGATTGGGTCCATATAGCCGACAGAAGCCCCTCACCAGGTCATGAAAAACTGTTTTTT,CASRDWVHIADRSPSPGHEKLFF
-,TRBV27,15,-,TRBJ2-7,TGTGCCAGTCTCCCTTCGGGACACCCCTCCTACGAGCAGTACTTC,CASLPSGHPSYEQYF
once,TRBV29-1,12,-,TRBJ1-2,TGCAGCGTTGAATCAGGGAAGGATGGCTACACCTTC,CSVESGKDGYTF